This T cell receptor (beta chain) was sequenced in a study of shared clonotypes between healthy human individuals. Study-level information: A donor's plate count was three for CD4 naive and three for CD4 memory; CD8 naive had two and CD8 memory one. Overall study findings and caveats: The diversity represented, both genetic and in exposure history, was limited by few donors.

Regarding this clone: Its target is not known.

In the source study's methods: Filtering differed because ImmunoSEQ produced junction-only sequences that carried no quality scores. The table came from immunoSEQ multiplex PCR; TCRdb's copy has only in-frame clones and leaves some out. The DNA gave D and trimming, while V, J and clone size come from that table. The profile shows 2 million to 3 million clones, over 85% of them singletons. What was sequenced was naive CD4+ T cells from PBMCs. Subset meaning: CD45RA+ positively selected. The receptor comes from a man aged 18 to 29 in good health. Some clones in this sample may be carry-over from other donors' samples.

Written as DNA, the CDR3 is TGTGCCAGTAGTGCCCCCTGGTCAGGGGGCTATGCAACTAATGAAAAACTGTTTTTT. This sequence encodes CASSAPWSGGYATNEKLFF. The gene calls are TRBV19 and TRBJ1-4, with TRBD1 matching over 8 bases. Trimming cost V 5 bases and J 0 bases; bases outside gene matches: 14. Germline assignment: CDR1 LNHDA and CDR2 SQIVND (reference sequence). This CDR3 is built from 19 residues.